The source of this T cell receptor beta chain is a study of cytomegalovirus exposure and HLA in healthy donors. 60 Vbeta and 13 Jbeta primers were used in PCR. Assay used: immunoSEQ multiplex PCR; TCRdb lists only in-frame clones, some missing. The repertoire has 200,000 to 250,000 clones, 83% of them found once; the top ten carry more than 1.3%. V gave up 5 bases and J gave up 5 bases; unmatched junction bases: 8. This CDR3 has 14 residues. Germline CDR1 is SGHTA and CDR2 is FQGTGA. Study results and limitations: In vitro data verified a few CMV-associated chains as specific for CMV antigens. The classifier reportedly diagnosed cytomegalovirus status with high sensitivity and specificity. The investigators catalogued 150 or so TCR beta chains as cytomegalovirus-associated.

When sampled, the donors appeared nominally healthy, though they likely had unrecorded immune exposures. A remark on this clone: Its cognate antigen is unknown.

The origin of this receptor is a girl aged 10-17 years in good health and CMV-seronegative. The sample taken for sequencing was PBMCs. The chain is built from TRBV7-3 and TRBJ2-5, with 7 bases lining up with TRBD1. In DNA, the CDR3 is TGTGCCAGCAGCAAGGACAGGTTCTCCGAGACCCAGTACTTC. Its protein is CASSKDRFSETQYF.